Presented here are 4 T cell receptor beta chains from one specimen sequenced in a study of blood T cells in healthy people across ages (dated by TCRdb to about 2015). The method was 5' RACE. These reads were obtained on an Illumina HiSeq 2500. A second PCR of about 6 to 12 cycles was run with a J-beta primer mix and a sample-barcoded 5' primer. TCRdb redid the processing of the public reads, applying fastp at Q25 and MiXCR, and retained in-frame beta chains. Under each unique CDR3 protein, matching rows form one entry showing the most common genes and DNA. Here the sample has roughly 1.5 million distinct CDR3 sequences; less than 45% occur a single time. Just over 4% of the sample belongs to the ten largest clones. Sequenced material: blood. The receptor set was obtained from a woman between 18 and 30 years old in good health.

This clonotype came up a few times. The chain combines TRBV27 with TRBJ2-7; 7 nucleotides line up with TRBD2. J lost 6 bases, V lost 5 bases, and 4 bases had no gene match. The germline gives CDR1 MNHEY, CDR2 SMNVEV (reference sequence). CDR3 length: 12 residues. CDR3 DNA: TGTGCCAGCAGTCCGGGAGGTCCCGAGCAGTACTTC. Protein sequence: CASSPGGPEQYF.

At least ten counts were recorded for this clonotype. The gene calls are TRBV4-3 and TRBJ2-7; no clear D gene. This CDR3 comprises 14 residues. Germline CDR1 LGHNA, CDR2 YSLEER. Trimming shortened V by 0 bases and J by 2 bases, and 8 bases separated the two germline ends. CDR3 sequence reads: CASSQEPGTYEQYF. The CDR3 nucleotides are TGCGCCAGCAGCCAAGAACCGGGCACCTACGAGCAGTACTTC.

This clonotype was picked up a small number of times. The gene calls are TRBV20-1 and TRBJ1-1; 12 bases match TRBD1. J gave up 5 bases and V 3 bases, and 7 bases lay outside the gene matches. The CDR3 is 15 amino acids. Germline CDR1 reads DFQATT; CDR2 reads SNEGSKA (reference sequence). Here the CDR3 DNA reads TGCAGTGCTAGCCCGGGACAGGGGGCGAGAACTGAAGCTTTCTTT. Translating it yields CSASPGQGARTEAFF.

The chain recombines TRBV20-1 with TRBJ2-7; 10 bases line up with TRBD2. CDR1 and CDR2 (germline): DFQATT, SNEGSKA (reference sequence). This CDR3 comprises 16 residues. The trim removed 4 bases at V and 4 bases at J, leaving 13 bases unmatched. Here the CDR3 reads CSAILFGLAGVYEQYF. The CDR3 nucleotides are TGCAGTGCTATCCTCTTTGGCCTAGCGGGAGTTTACGAGCAGTACTTC.